These T cell receptor beta chains were read from a single sample in a study of control samples from healthy donors and cancer patients. Sequenced by immunoSEQ multiplex PCR; TCRdb stores in-frame clones only, minus some. This table has around 170,000 clones, 88% appearing once. The material sequenced was blood. The receptors derive from a woman aged 25 to 45 in good health. CDR3s include the opening cysteine and the closing phenylalanine or tryptophan. A D gene is named only where the DNA matches it firmly. The listing skips clone size in some rows; elsewhere it reads once, few, many or a size class.

d_gene,j_gene,abundance,v_gene,CDR3aa,CDR3nt
NA,TRBJ2-1,NA,TRBV2,CASLGGGRSYNEQFF,TGTGCCAGCCTGGGGGGGGGCCGATCCTACAATGAGCAGTTCTTC
NA,TRBJ2-4,NA,TRBV7-9,CASSTQGEGRAKNIQYF,TGTGCCAGCAGCACCCAGGGGGAGGGGCGAGCCAAAAACATTCAGTACTTC
NA,TRBJ2-2,NA,TRBV18,CASSPSRGSGELFF,TGTGCCAGCTCACCTTCTCGGGGGTCCGGGGAGCTGTTTTTT
NA,TRBJ2-3,NA,TRBV27,CASSLSYRVASTDTQYF,TGTGCCAGCAGTTTATCGTACCGGGTAGCTAGCACAGATACGCAGTATTTT
TRBD1,TRBJ1-6,NA,TRBV30,CAWSSQRDRGSYNSPLHF,TGTGCCTGGAGTTCTCAACGGGACAGGGGATCCTATAATTCACCCCTCCACTTT
NA,TRBJ1-1,once,TRBV29-1,CSAAFRETEAFF,TGCAGCGCCGCGTTTAGGGAGACTGAAGCTTTCTTT
NA,TRBJ1-2,NA,TRBV10-3,CAISDRGSNYGYTF,TGTGCCATCAGTGATAGGGGGTCTAACTATGGCTACACCTTC
NA,TRBJ1-1,NA,TRBV5-1,CASSTDGLGTEAFF,TGCGCCAGCAGCACGGATGGTCTGGGAACTGAAGCTTTCTTT
NA,TRBJ1-5,NA,TRBV4-2,CASSQIGGGDSNQPQHF,TGTGCCAGCAGCCAAATTGGGGGCGGGGATAGCAATCAGCCCCAGCATTTT
NA,TRBJ2-1,NA,TRBV11-2,CASSRVGTAADEQFF,TGTGCCAGCAGCCGGGTGGGGACGGCCGCCGATGAGCAGTTCTTC
NA,TRBJ2-2,NA,TRBV11-3,CASSYERSGELFF,TGTGCCAGCAGCTATGAACGATCCGGGGAGCTGTTTTTT
NA,TRBJ2-2,NA,TRBV5-1,CASSPDGGTGELFF,TGCGCCAGCAGCCCGGACGGCGGGACGGGGGAGCTGTTTTTT
NA,TRBJ1-2,few,TRBV24-1,CATSDTNRVGSYTF,TGTGCCACCAGTGATACAAACAGGGTCGGAAGCTACACCTTC
NA,TRBJ2-4,NA,TRBV7-9,CASDGTAKNIQYF,TGTGCCAGCGACGGGACAGCCAAAAACATTCAGTACTTC
NA,TRBJ2-3,NA,TRBV5-1,CASSLWGEADTQYF,TGCGCCAGCAGCTTGTGGGGGGAGGCAGATACGCAGTATTTT
NA,TRBJ2-5,NA,TRBV3-1/TRBV3-2,CASSQGRAEQETQYF,TGTGCCAGCAGCCAAGGGAGGGCGGAGCAAGAGACCCAGTACTTC
NA,TRBJ2-1,NA,TRBV7-9,CASSGAIYNEQFF,TGTGCCAGCAGCGGGGCGATCTACAATGAGCAGTTCTTC
TRBD1,TRBJ1-5,NA,TRBV2,CASSEGRGPHQPQHF,TGTGCCAGCAGTGAGGGCAGGGGGCCACATCAGCCCCAGCATTTT
TRBD1,TRBJ1-1,NA,TRBV7-9,CASSLVGGGSEAFF,TGTGCCAGCAGCTTAGTAGGGGGCGGGAGTGAAGCTTTCTTT
NA,TRBJ2-1,NA,TRBV3-1/TRBV3-2,CASSQNGAAARRVHEQFF,TGTGCCAGCAGCCAAAATGGGGCCGCGGCTAGGAGGGTACATGAGCAGTTCTTC
NA,TRBJ1-5,NA,TRBV21-1,CASHTRDTELPQHF,TGTGCCAGCCATACGAGGGACACGGAACTTCCCCAGCATTTT
NA,TRBJ1-4,NA,TRBV28,CASSRKGLREKLFF,TGTGCCAGCAGCCGTAAGGGTCTCCGAGAAAAACTGTTTTTT
NA,TRBJ1-2,NA,TRBV5-1,CASSPHSPAGGYTF,TGCGCCAGCAGCCCTCACTCGCCAGCAGGAGGCTACACCTTC
TRBD1,TRBJ2-3,NA,TRBV7-9,CASSWTGDEDTQYF,TGTGCCAGCAGCTGGACAGGGGATGAAGATACGCAGTATTTT
NA,TRBJ1-5,NA,TRBV28,CASSSGIGGSNQPQHF,TGTGCCAGCAGTTCGGGGATTGGAGGGAGCAATCAGCCCCAGCATTTT
NA,TRBJ1-1,NA,TRBV5-5,CASSLYGPQSLNTEAFF,TGTGCCAGCAGCTTGTACGGGCCTCAGAGTTTGAACACTGAAGCTTTCTTT
NA,TRBJ2-3,NA,TRBV9,CASSVSEIEDTQYF,TGTGCCAGCAGCGTATCAGAAATTGAAGATACGCAGTATTTT
TRBD1,TRBJ2-2,NA,TRBV5-1,CASSLGQVGELFF,TGCGCCAGCAGCCTCGGACAGGTCGGGGAGCTGTTTTTT
NA,TRBJ1-1,few,TRBV5-5,CASSPKGYTEAFF,TGTGCCAGCAGCCCTAAAGGGTACACTGAAGCTTTCTTT
NA,TRBJ1-2,NA,TRBV7-2,CASSLNRGGSLYGYTF,TGTGCCAGCAGTTTAAATAGGGGGGGCAGCCTATATGGCTACACCTTC
NA,TRBJ1-1,NA,TRBV27,CASSFRENTEAFF,TGTGCCAGCAGTTTCCGGGAGAACACTGAAGCTTTCTTT
TRBD2,TRBJ2-3,NA,TRBV9,CASSGPGLGSTDTQYF,TGTGCCAGCAGCGGCCCGGGACTAGGAAGCACAGATACGCAGTATTTT
NA,TRBJ2-1,NA,TRBV15,CATSRFRIGDYNEQFF,TGTGCCACCAGCAGATTCCGCATCGGGGATTACAATGAGCAGTTCTTC
TRBD1,TRBJ1-6,NA,TRBV4-1,CASSGQGADNSPLHF,TGCGCCAGCAGCGGACAGGGGGCGGATAATTCACCCCTCCACTTT
NA,TRBJ2-6,NA,TRBV18,CASSPRQGLFVSGANVLTF,TGTGCCAGCTCACCTAGGCAGGGGTTGTTCGTCTCTGGGGCCAACGTCCTGACTTTC
TRBD1,TRBJ1-2,NA,TRBV6-5,CASSYTGGIDGYTF,TGTGCCAGCAGTTACACAGGGGGCATCGATGGCTACACCTTC
TRBD1,TRBJ2-5,NA,TRBV6-5,CASSHRTGRQETQYF,TGTGCCAGCAGCCACCGGACAGGGAGACAAGAGACCCAGTACTTC
NA,TRBJ2-2,NA,TRBV5-6,CASSYDNTGELFF,TGTGCCAGCAGCTATGATAACACCGGGGAGCTGTTTTTT
NA,TRBJ2-2,NA,TRBV19,CASNPPKAGLGTGELFF,TGTGCCAGTAATCCACCGAAGGCCGGGTTGGGTACCGGGGAGCTGTTTTTT
NA,TRBJ1-4,NA,TRBV10-3,CAISESRASSFNEKLFF,TGTGCCATCAGTGAGTCGAGGGCCTCCTCCTTTAATGAAAAACTGTTTTTT
NA,TRBJ2-5,NA,TRBV10-3,CAISRTHGETQYF,TGTGCCATCAGCCGGACACACGGGGAGACCCAGTACTTC